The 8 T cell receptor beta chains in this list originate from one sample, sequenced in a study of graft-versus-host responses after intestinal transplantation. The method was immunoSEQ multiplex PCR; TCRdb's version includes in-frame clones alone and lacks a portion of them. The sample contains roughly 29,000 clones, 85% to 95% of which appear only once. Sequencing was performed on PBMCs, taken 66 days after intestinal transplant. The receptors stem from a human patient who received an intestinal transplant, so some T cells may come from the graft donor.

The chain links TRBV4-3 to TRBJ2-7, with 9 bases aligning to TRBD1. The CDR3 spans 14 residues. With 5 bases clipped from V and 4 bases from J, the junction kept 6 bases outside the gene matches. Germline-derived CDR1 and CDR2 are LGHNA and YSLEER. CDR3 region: CASSTRQGVYEQYF. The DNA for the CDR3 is TGCGCCAGCAGCACCCGACAGGGGGTTTACGAGCAGTACTTC.

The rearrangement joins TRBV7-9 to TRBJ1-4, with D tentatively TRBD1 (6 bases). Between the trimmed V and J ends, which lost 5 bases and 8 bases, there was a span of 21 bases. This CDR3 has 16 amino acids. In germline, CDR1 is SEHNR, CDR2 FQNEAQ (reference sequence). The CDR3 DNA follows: TGTGCCAGCAGCCTAACTCAGGGGTATGATGAAGAAAAACTGTTTTTT. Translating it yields CASSLTQGYDEEKLFF.

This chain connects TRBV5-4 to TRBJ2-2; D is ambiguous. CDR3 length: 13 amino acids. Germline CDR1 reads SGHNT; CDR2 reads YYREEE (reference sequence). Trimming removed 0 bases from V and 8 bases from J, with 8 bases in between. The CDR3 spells CASSLVGRGELFF. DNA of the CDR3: TGTGCCAGCAGCTTGGTGGGTCGTGGGGAGCTGTTTTTT.

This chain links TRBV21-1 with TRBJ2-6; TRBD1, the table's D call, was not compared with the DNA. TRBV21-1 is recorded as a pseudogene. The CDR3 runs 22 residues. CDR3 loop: CASSKEGAGNYARVPGANVLTF. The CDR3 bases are TGTGCCAGCAGCAAAGAGGGGGCTGGGAATTATGCTCGCGTCCCTGGGGCCAACGTCCTGACTTTC.

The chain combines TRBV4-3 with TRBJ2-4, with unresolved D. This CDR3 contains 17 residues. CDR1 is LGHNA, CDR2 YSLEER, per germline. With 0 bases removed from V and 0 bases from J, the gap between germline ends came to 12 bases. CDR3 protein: CASSQDFRELAKNIQYF. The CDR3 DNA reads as TGCGCCAGCAGCCAAGATTTCCGAGAGCTAGCCAAAAACATTCAGTACTTC.

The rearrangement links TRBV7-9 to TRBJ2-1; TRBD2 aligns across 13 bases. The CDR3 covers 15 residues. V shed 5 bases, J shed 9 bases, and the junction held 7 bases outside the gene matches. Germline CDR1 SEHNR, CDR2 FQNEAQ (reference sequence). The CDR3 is CASSKGLAGASEQFF. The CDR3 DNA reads TGTGCCAGCAGCAAAGGACTAGCGGGAGCATCTGAGCAGTTCTTC. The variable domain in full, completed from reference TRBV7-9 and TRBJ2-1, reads DTGVSQNPRHKITKRGQNVTFRCDPISEHNRLYWYRQTLGQGPEFLTYFQNEAQLEKSRLLSDRFSAERPKGSFSTLEIQRTEQGDSAMYLCASSKGLAGASEQFFGPGTRLTVL.

The CDR3 is CASSFGGPYNEQFF. CDR3 nucleotides: TGTGCCAGCAGTTTCGGGGGGCCCTACAATGAGCAGTTCTTC. The chain uses TRBV27 and TRBJ2-1; weak D call: TRBD2 (7 bases). CDR1 and CDR2 from the germline V gene are MNHEY and SMNVEV (reference sequence). The CDR3 length is 14 residues. Trimming took off 3 bases at V and 2 bases at J, with 8 bases between the two ends.

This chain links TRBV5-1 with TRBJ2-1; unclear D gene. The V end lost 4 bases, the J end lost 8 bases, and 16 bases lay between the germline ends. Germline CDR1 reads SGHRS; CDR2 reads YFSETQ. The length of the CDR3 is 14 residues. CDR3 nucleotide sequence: TGCGCCAGCAGCCTTGAGGAATCAGCCGATGAGCAGTTCTTC. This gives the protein CASSLEESADEQFF.